This T cell receptor beta chain originates from a study of CD8+ T cells in alopecia areata. Notes on the study in general: Against the mouse data, patients shared TCRs less clearly, possibly for HLA reasons. Sequencing of scalp samples also includes resident alphabeta T cells from normal skin. Lesional scalp displayed greater clonality than normal scalp, most notably in alopecia totalis/universalis.

Alopecia areata patients provided lesional scalp punch biopsies and peripheral blood. Per germline, CDR1 SGHDT and CDR2 YYEEEE. This CDR3 has 14 residues. With 1 base removed from V and 2 bases from J, the gap between germline ends came to 10 bases. Extracted RNA was reverse transcribed into cDNA, the sequencing template. Sequenced by immunoSEQ multiplex PCR; TCRdb stores in-frame clones only, minus some. Of 130,000 or so clones listed, around 48% were seen once; the top ten hold approximately 10%. Of note for this clone: Its antigen is unidentified.

The chain combines TRBV5-6 with TRBJ2-7; possibly TRBD2 for D (5 bases). The clonotype was recovered from a human donor with alopecia areata. The sequencing input was NKG2D-low CD8+ T cells sorted from blood. The CDR3 reads CASSLTGETYEQYF. The CDR3 DNA is TGTGCCAGCAGCTTGACTGGGGAGACCTACGAGCAGTACTTC.